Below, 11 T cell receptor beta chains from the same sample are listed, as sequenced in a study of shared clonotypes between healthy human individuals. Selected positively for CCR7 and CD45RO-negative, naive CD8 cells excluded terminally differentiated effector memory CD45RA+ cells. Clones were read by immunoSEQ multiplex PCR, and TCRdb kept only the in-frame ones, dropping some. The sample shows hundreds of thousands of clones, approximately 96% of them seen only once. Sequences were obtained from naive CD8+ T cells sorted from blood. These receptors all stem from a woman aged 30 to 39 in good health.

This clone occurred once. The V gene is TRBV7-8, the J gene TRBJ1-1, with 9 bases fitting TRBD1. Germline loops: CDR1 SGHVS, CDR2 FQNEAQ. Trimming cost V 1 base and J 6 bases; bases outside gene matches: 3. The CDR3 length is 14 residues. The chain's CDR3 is CASSLDGTGPEAFF. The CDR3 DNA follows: TGTGCCAGCAGCTTAGATGGGACAGGGCCTGAAGCTTTCTTT.

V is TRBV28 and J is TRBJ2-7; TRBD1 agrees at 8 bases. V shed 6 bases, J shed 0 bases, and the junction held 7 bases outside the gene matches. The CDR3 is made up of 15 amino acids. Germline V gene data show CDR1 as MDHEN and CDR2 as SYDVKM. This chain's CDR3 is CASSPSGGLSYEQYF. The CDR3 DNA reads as TGTGCCAGCAGCCCTTCAGGGGGCCTCTCCTACGAGCAGTACTTC.

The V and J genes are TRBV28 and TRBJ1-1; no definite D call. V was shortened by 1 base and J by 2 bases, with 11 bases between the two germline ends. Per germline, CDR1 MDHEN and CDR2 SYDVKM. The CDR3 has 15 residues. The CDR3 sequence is CASSLSWWSNTEAFF. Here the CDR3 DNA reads TGTGCCAGCAGTTTATCATGGTGGTCTAACACTGAAGCTTTCTTT.

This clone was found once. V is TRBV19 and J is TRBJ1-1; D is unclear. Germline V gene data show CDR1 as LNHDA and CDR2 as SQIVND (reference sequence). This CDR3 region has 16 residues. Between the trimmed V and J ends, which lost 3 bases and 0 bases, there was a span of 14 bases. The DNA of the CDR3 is TGTGCCAGTAGTATTGAGTTTTGGGCTGTGAACACTGAAGCTTTCTTT. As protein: CASSIEFWAVNTEAFF.

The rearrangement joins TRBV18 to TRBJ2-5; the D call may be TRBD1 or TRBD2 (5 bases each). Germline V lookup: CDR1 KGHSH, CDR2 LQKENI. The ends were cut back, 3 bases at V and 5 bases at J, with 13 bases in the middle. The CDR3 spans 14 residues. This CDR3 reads CASSPERGGETQYF. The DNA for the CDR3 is TGTGCCAGCTCACCCGAGAGGGGTGGCGAGACCCAGTACTTC.

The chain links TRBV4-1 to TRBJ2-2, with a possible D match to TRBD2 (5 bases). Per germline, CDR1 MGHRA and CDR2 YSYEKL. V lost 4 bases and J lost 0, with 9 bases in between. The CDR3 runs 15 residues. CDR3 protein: CASSRVGANTGELFF. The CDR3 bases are TGCGCCAGCAGCCGCGTGGGAGCGAACACCGGGGAGCTGTTTTTT.

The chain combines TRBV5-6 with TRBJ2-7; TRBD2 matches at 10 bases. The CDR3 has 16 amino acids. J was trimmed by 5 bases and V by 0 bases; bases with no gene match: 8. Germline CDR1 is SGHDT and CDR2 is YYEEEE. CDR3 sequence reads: CASSLELGLARHEQYF. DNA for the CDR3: TGTGCCAGCAGCTTGGAGTTGGGACTAGCGCGACACGAGCAGTACTTC.

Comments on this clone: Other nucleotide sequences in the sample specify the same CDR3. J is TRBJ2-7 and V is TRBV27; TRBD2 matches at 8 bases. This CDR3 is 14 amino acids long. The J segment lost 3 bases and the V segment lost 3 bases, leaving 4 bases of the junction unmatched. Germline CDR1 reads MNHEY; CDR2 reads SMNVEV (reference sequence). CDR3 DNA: TGTGCCAGCAGTTTTTCAAGCGGGGGCTACGAGCAGTACTTC. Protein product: CASSFSSGGYEQYF.

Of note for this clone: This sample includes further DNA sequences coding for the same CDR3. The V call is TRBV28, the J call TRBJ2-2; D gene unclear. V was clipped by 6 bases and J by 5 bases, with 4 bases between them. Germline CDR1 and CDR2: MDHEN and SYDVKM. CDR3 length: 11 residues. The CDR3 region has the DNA TGTGCCAGCAGCTTGACCGGGGAGCTGTTTTTT. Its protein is CASSLTGELFF.

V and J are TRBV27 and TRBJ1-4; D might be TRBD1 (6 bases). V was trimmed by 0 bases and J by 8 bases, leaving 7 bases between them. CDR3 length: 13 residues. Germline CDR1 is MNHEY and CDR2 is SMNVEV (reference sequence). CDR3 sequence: CASSLSTGEKLFF. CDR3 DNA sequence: TGTGCCAGCAGTTTATCGACAGGCGAAAAACTGTTTTTT.

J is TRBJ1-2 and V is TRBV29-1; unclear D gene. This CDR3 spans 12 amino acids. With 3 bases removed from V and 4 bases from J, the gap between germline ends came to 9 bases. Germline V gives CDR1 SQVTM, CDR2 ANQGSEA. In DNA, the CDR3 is TGCAGCGTTGAGGCCCGGTCCTATGGCTACACCTTC. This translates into CSVEARSYGYTF.